Following are 30 T cell receptor beta chains from one sample sequenced in a study of T-cell reconstitution after alpha-beta-depleted transplantation in children. The library targeted TCRbeta and was prepared with unique molecular identifiers. TCRdb called the PCR reads again in MiXCR, with one record for every CDR3 protein. The sample has approximately 390,000 distinct CDR3 sequences; about a tenth are singletons. The starting material was PBMCs from the stem cell graft donor, obtained from the stem cell graft. These receptors were taken from a human donor who donated a stem cell graft to a child with acute myeloid leukemia.

This clonotype was recorded a few times. The rearrangement links TRBV7-9 to TRBJ2-5; D remains ambiguous. The CDR3 length is 16 residues. Germline CDR1 is SEHNR and CDR2 is FQNEAQ (reference sequence). V was shortened by 4 bases and J by 0 bases, with 15 bases between the two germline ends. The CDR3, as DNA: TGTGCCAGCAGCTCCCGGGCGACCCCGTACCAAGAGACCCAGTACTTC. This gives the protein CASSSRATPYQETQYF.

In this sample, this clonotype turned up many times. The rearrangement links TRBV12-3 or TRBV12-4 to TRBJ2-7; D is uncertain. The CDR3 length is 9 residues. Trimming shortened V by 8 bases and J by 7 bases, and 6 bases separated the two germline ends. Here the CDR3 reads CASWGEQYV. The CDR3, as DNA: TGTGCCAGCTGGGGAGAGCAGTACGTC.

In its sample, this clonotype was seen a few times. The V call is TRBV7-3, the J call TRBJ2-1; no clear D gene. Germline values: CDR1 SGHTA, CDR2 FQGTGA. The CDR3 covers 13 residues. V lost 2 bases, J lost 7 bases, and 9 bases lay in between. The DNA of the CDR3 is TGTGCCAGCAGCTTAGGGCCTTCAAATGAGCAGTTCTTC. Protein sequence: CASSLGPSNEQFF.

This rearrangement joins TRBV20-1 to TRBJ2-3, with unresolved D. V was clipped by 0 bases and J by 4 bases, with 11 bases between them. This CDR3 contains 14 residues. Germline-derived CDR1 and CDR2 are DFQATT and SNEGSKA (reference sequence). The CDR3 region has the DNA TGCAGTGCTAGAGATCCCCAAGGCGCAGATACGCAGTATTTT. Translated: CSARDPQGADTQYF.

This clonotype was observed a few times. One junction end does not reproduce the germline sequence, and a read error may be involved. The gene calls are TRBV11-2 and TRBJ2-6; 7 bases are a match to TRBD2. There are 18 residues in the CDR3. The V gene's germline CDR1 is SGHAT and CDR2 FQNNGV. The CDR3 loop reads CVSSLRAGTISGANVLTF. The DNA for the CDR3 is TGTGTCAGCAGCTTAAGAGCGGGGACGATCTCTGGGGCCAACGTCCTGACTTTC.

This clonotype was seen only a few times. The gene calls are TRBV24-1 and TRBJ2-1; 7 bases align to TRBD1. The CDR3 has 13 residues. After removal of 3 bases from V and 15 bases from J, the junction contained 10 bases not matched to a gene. Germline CDR1 is KGHDR and CDR2 is SFDVKD. DNA for the CDR3: TGTGCCACCAGTGATGGGCGGACAGGCCCGTGGTTCTTC. It translates to CATSDGRTGPWFF.

The sample holds a few counts of this clonotype. V gene TRBV6-1 combines with J gene TRBJ2-7, with 8 bases fitting TRBD1. The CDR3 totals 14 residues. V lost 5 bases and J lost 3; bases outside the gene matches: 6. Germline V gene sequence: CDR1 MNHNS, CDR2 SASEGT. The CDR3 here is CASSTNGQGYEQYF. DNA of the CDR3: TGTGCCAGCAGTACGAACGGACAGGGCTACGAGCAGTACTTC.

This clonotype was detected many times. DNA of the CDR3: TGCAGTGCTAGAGATAACAGGGCTGGGTCACCCCTCCACTTT. It is translated as CSARDNRAGSPLHF. J is TRBJ1-6 and V is TRBV20-1; D might be TRBD1 (6 bases). From germline, CDR1 is DFQATT and CDR2 SNEGSKA (reference sequence). The CDR3 contains 14 residues. V dropped 0 bases and J dropped 10 bases, with 13 bases sitting between them.

The rearrangement links TRBV7-2 to TRBJ2-1; 7 bases align to TRBD1. J was trimmed by 5 bases and V by 5 bases; bases with no gene match: 9. The germline gives CDR1 SGHTA, CDR2 FQGNSA. The CDR3 has 15 amino acids. The CDR3 is CASSRQGSLNNEQFF. The CDR3 DNA reads TGTGCCAGCAGCAGACAGGGTTCACTAAACAATGAGCAGTTCTTC. The full variable domain, completed using reference TRBV7-2 and TRBJ2-1, is GAGVSQSPSNKVTEKGKDVELRCDPISGHTALYWYRQSLGQGLEFLIYFQGNSAPDKSGLPSDRFSAERTGGSVSTLTIQRTQQEDSAVYLCASSRQGSLNNEQFFGPGTRLTVL.

This clonotype has just a few counts. J is TRBJ1-4 and V is TRBV5-1; D is ambiguous. The germline V gene encodes CDR1 SGHRS and CDR2 YFSETQ. CDR3 length: 13 amino acids. The V end lost 1 base, the J end lost 11 bases, and 12 bases lay between the germline ends. CDR3 loop: CASSLSREAKLFF. DNA for the CDR3: TGCGCCAGCAGCTTGAGTCGAGAGGCTAAACTGTTTTTT.

This clonotype was seen a handful of times. The chain uses TRBV12-3 or TRBV12-4 and TRBJ2-2; 10 nucleotides agree with TRBD1. V trimming: 5 bases; J trimming: 9 bases; junction bases outside the gene matches: 9. The CDR3 length is 15 residues. The CDR3 protein is CASSEGQGWLRELFF. Here the CDR3 DNA reads TGTGCCAGCAGTGAGGGACAGGGGTGGCTCCGGGAGCTGTTTTTT.

This clonotype occurred many times. The V call is TRBV27, the J call TRBJ2-7, with D possibly matching TRBD1 (6 bases). The CDR3 length is 13 residues. V dropped 7 bases and J dropped 3 bases, with 13 bases sitting between them. The V gene's germline CDR1 is MNHEY and CDR2 SMNVEV (reference sequence). The CDR3 is CASKQGRNYEQYF. For the CDR3, the DNA is TGTGCCAGCAAACAGGGACGGAACTACGAGCAGTACTTC.

The chain uses TRBV27 and TRBJ2-2; TRBD2 agrees at 8 bases. Germline V lookup: CDR1 MNHEY, CDR2 SMNVEV (reference sequence). The CDR3 runs to 15 residues. After removal of 8 bases from V and 7 bases from J, the junction contained 12 bases not matched to a gene. For the CDR3, the DNA is TGTGCCAGCTGGGAACGGGAGGGCTGGGGCGGGGAGCTGTTTTTT. Amino acids: CASWEREGWGGELFF.

This clonotype was counted at least ten times. This sequence joins TRBV20-1 and TRBJ2-5; D is unclear. V lost 1 base and J 7 bases, leaving 13 bases between the germline ends. The CDR3 totals 13 residues. Germline-derived CDR1 and CDR2 are DFQATT and SNEGSKA (reference sequence). In DNA, the CDR3 is TGCAGTGCTAGAGTAGACGGTCGAGGGACCCAGTACTTC. It encodes CSARVDGRGTQYF.

The V gene is TRBV5-8, the J gene TRBJ2-5, with D perhaps TRBD2 (5 bases). V lost 1 base and J 5 bases, leaving 15 bases between the germline ends. The CDR3 is made up of 15 amino acids. Germline V lookup: CDR1 SGHTS, CDR2 YDEGEE. For the CDR3, the DNA is TGTGCCAGCAGCTTGTTTAAGAGACGGGATGAGACCCAGTACTTC. This translates into CASSLFKRRDETQYF. The full variable domain, in which reference TRBV5-8 and TRBJ2-5 provide the parts outside the CDR3, is EAGVTQSPTHLIKTRGQQATLRCSPISGHTSVYWYQQALGLGLQFLLWYDEGEERNRGNFPPRFSGRQFPNYSSELNVNALELEDSALYLCASSLFKRRDETQYFGPGTRLLVL.

This clonotype was seen a handful of times. The chain has TRBV30 and TRBJ1-1, with no clear D. This CDR3 has 12 amino acids. The germline V gene encodes CDR1 GTSNPN and CDR2 SVGIG (reference sequence). The germline V and J ends were trimmed by 4 bases and 4 bases, with 10 bases remaining between them. The CDR3: CAWNGWGTEAFF. The CDR3 DNA is TGTGCCTGGAACGGCTGGGGCACTGAAGCTTTCTTT.

V gene TRBV11-2 combines with J gene TRBJ1-5, with TRBD1 as a possible D gene (5 bases). V lost 0 bases to trimming and J lost 0 bases, with 15 bases between them. Looked up from germline, CDR1 is SGHAT and CDR2 is FQNNGV. This CDR3 is built from 18 residues. CDR3 amino acids: CASSLEGTSSYSNQPQHF. The CDR3 bases are TGTGCCAGCAGCTTAGAAGGGACCTCGTCATATAGCAATCAGCCCCAGCATTTT.

The rearrangement uses TRBV20-1 and TRBJ2-3; possibly TRBD1 or TRBD2 for D (5 bases each). There are 12 residues in the CDR3. Germline CDR1 DFQATT, CDR2 SNEGSKA (reference sequence). Between the trimmed V and J ends, which lost 3 bases and 4 bases, there was a span of 8 bases. This CDR3 reads CSARRGSDTQYF. CDR3 nucleotide sequence: TGCAGTGCTAGGAGGGGATCAGATACGCAGTATTTT.

This clonotype was seen a few times. The chain combines TRBV5-1 with TRBJ1-1; D is uncertain. V was shortened by 2 bases and J by 3 bases, with 8 bases between the two germline ends. The germline CDR1 and CDR2 sequences are SGHRS and YFSETQ. The length of the CDR3 is 13 residues. CDR3 sequence: CASSFGGHTEAFF. The CDR3 DNA sequence: TGCGCCAGCAGCTTCGGCGGACACACTGAAGCTTTCTTT.

This clonotype was seen a few times. The chain is built from TRBV19 and TRBJ2-3, with 9 nucleotides matching TRBD1. CDR1 is LNHDA, CDR2 SQIVND, per germline (reference sequence). This CDR3 is 14 amino acids long. The V gene end was trimmed by 4 bases and the J gene end by 5 bases; junction bases not matched to a gene: 4. CDR3 in amino acids: CASSRQGGGDTQYF. The CDR3 DNA reads TGTGCCAGTAGTAGACAGGGGGGAGGAGATACGCAGTATTTT.

This clonotype was counted between two and nine times. The chain has TRBV6-4 and TRBJ2-1; D call uncertain. Trimming left V 10 bases short and J 6 bases short, with 19 bases between. This CDR3 comprises 14 residues. Germline values: CDR1 MRHNA, CDR2 SNTAGT. CDR3 nucleotides: TGTGCCACCGCCCAGGCTACCAGAAGCAATGAGCAGTTCTTC. The encoded protein is CATAQATRSNEQFF.

The chain is built from TRBV30 and TRBJ2-7, with 9 bases lining up with TRBD1. With V trimmed by 5 bases and J by 2 bases, 4 bases remained unmatched. CDR3 length: 13 residues. The germline V gene has CDR1 GTSNPN and CDR2 SVGIG (reference sequence). The CDR3, as DNA: TGTGCCTGGGGGACAGGGACGACCTACGAGCAGTACTTC. Translation: CAWGTGTTYEQYF.

This clonotype was detected only a few times. The chain carries TRBV12-3 or TRBV12-4 and TRBJ2-1; D ambiguous. The CDR3 is 15 residues long. V lost 6 bases and J lost 9, with 21 bases in between. CDR3: CASSNPGSSRSEQFF. The CDR3 coding sequence is TGTGCCAGCAGCAACCCCGGATCCAGTCGGAGTGAGCAGTTCTTC.

This clonotype was seen repeatedly, ten times or more. The V and J genes are TRBV4-1 and TRBJ1-4; 7 bases are a match to TRBD1. J was trimmed by 5 bases and V by 3 bases; bases with no gene match: 6. Germline CDR1 is MGHRA and CDR2 is YSYEKL. CDR3 length: 15 residues. The chain's CDR3 is CASSHGWTGNEKLFF. In nucleotides, the CDR3 is TGCGCCAGCAGCCACGGCTGGACAGGCAATGAAAAACTGTTTTTT.

This clonotype was counted between two and nine times. The chain couples TRBV6-1 to TRBJ2-1; the match to TRBD1 covers 10 bases. With V trimmed by 5 bases and J by 7 bases, 20 bases remained unmatched. The CDR3 totals 19 residues. The germline CDR1 and CDR2 sequences are MNHNS and SASEGT. Here the CDR3 DNA reads TGTGCCAGCAGTCCCGCAGTTACTCTACCCGGACAGGGGGGGAATGAGCAGTTCTTC. Amino acid sequence: CASSPAVTLPGQGGNEQFF.

This clonotype has more than one count but fewer than ten. The CDR3 DNA reads TGTGCCAGCAGCAAACCTAGCGGGGGGGACAATAGCTCCTACGAGCAGTACGTC. This translates into CASSKPSGGDNSSYEQYV. V is TRBV21-1 and J is TRBJ2-7; the tabulated D call, TRBD2, remains unverified against the DNA. TRBV21-1 is a known pseudogene. The CDR3 contains 18 residues.

This clonotype was detected many times. This chain joins TRBV7-8 and TRBJ2-3; TRBD1 agrees at 7 bases. This CDR3 contains 16 residues. V trimming: 1 base; J trimming: 4 bases; junction bases outside the gene matches: 8. The germline gives CDR1 SGHVS, CDR2 FQNEAQ. CDR3 amino acids: CASSLGQGSNADTQYF. The CDR3 coding sequence is TGTGCCAGCAGCTTAGGACAGGGTTCAAACGCAGATACGCAGTATTTT.

This clonotype appeared many times. The rearrangement links TRBV5-6 to TRBJ2-5; 9 nucleotides align to TRBD1. V shed 2 bases, J shed 1 base, and the junction held 3 bases outside the gene matches. The germline CDR1 and CDR2 sequences are SGHDT and YYEEEE. CDR3 length: 15 residues. CDR3 sequence (DNA): TGTGCCAGCAGCTTCGGGACAGGGATCCAAGAGACCCAGTACTTC. Translating gives CASSFGTGIQETQYF.

In its sample, this clonotype was seen a few times. The V call is TRBV19, the J call TRBJ1-6; TRBD1 might be the D (5 bases). Germline loops: CDR1 LNHDA, CDR2 SQIVND (reference sequence). Trimming cost V 5 bases and J 0 bases, with 5 bases left between them. CDR3 length: 14 amino acids. CDR3 DNA sequence: TGTGCCAGTAGTGACAGCTCCTATAATTCACCCCTCCACTTT. Its protein product is CASSDSSYNSPLHF.

The genes are TRBV27 and TRBJ2-1, with D possibly TRBD1 on 6 matching bases. Germline values: CDR1 MNHEY, CDR2 SMNVEV (reference sequence). The V end lost 5 bases, the J end lost 4 bases, and 18 bases lay between the germline ends. The CDR3 consists of 16 residues. CDR3 sequence (DNA): TGTGCCAGCAGTACCCACCTGAGGACAGCTTACAATGAGCAGTTCTTC. Translating it yields CASSTHLRTAYNEQFF.